This note documents a single T cell receptor (beta chain) sequence. The target of this receptor is not known. No qualities accompany the bases; no much larger clone lies one base away. These data come from a study of cytotoxic CD8 clonotypes in ibrutinib-treated CLL (dated by TCRdb to 2020 to 2022). For the study in its entirety: The cohort was composed of around twelve relapsed/refractory and roughly 16 treatment-naive patients; IGHV unmutated status was identified in approximately 17 patients. Partial responses were observed in roughly 24 patients and complete responses in 2; after a median follow-up of 68 months, remission was maintained in approximately 15 patients and progression was observed in roughly twelve. Samples at response were collected after a median of around twelve months of treatment, with a range of about 6 to 40 months. Samples averaged roughly 280,000 productive templates and more than 85,000 productive rearrangements. Of the roughly 79 people in the trial, approximately 24 had longitudinal samples available. Cryopreserved peripheral blood mononuclear cells were obtained before treatment, at response, and at either sustained remission or disease progression. Patients were still on ibrutinib when every remission and progressive disease sample was collected.

The goal of deep resolution MiSeq sequencing was a depth between 1 in 1 million and 1 in 200,000 T cells, and coverage averaged 10x per clonotype. The immunoSEQ hsTCRB Kit was used to generate TCR beta libraries. Under the source paper's analysis protocol: ImmunoSEQ Data Assistant and ImmunoSEQ Analyzer were used for data analysis, and V, D and J genes were assigned according to IMGT definitions. Clonality, which ranges from 0 to 1, was calculated as one minus the normalized Shannon entropy of productive rearrangement frequencies. Public clonotype analysis was restricted to overrepresented clonotypes comprising at least 0.05% of each patient's repertoire. Repertoires from roughly 13 age-matched healthy donors in immuneACCESS were used as clonality controls. TCRdb holds this immuneACCESS table with in-frame rearrangements only. Some clones are missing; in checked studies, unresolved V genes explain under half, and the rest has no known cause. V and J calls and clone size are given by that table; D and trimming were obtained from the DNA. The sample table lists about 76,000 clones, approximately 87% of them with a count of one. The leading ten clones occupy about 40% of the sample.

Interpreted using the paper, the time point label stands for: approximately 25 months on ibrutinib. For TCR beta library preparation, 1.5 to 2 micrograms of genomic DNA were isolated from cryopreserved PBMCs. Longitudinal blood samples from CLL patients on ibrutinib monotherapy were analyzed using high-throughput TCR beta sequencing. The patients took part in an open-label, single-center phase 2 trial of ibrutinib monotherapy. Sequences SGHNT (CDR1) and YYREEE (CDR2) are obtained from the germline V gene (reference sequence). Measured from the cysteine to the phenylalanine, the CDR3 is 14 residues long. The read is trimmed to its CDR3 DNA, 42 bases read in frame from base 1. V is cut by 0 bases and J by 0 bases, and the space between the germline ends is 7 bases. Points the paper makes about the study in general: Clonality increased at ibrutinib response, stayed stable in sustained remission, and fell back toward baseline at progression. Public clonotypes were found to be uncommon and were observed to contract or remain stable during treatment; the increase in clonality was shown to reflect expansion of private clonotypes at ibrutinib response. Baseline clonality exceeded that of age-matched healthy donors and correlated strongly with circulating CD8+ T-cell counts. Sampling times were not matched between sustained-remission and progressing patients, and lymph node repertoires were not studied.

The chain uses TRBV5-4 and TRBJ2-7; the D gene cannot be named for sure. The specimen comprised PBMCs, sampled after 24 months of ibrutinib treatment. The TCR sequence derives from a human donor with chronic lymphocytic leukemia. The DNA sequence is given as TGTGCCAGCAGCTTGGCCGGTGGCTCCTACGAGCAGTACTTC. This yields the protein CASSLAGGSYEQYF. When the CDR3 is completed using the reference TRBV5-4 and TRBJ2-7 genes on either side, the full variable domain is ETGVTQSPTHLIKTRGQQVTLRCSSQSGHNTVSWYQQALGQGPQFIFQYYREEENGRGNFPPRFSGLQFPNYSSELNVNALELDDSALYLCASSLAGGSYEQYFGPGTRLTVT.